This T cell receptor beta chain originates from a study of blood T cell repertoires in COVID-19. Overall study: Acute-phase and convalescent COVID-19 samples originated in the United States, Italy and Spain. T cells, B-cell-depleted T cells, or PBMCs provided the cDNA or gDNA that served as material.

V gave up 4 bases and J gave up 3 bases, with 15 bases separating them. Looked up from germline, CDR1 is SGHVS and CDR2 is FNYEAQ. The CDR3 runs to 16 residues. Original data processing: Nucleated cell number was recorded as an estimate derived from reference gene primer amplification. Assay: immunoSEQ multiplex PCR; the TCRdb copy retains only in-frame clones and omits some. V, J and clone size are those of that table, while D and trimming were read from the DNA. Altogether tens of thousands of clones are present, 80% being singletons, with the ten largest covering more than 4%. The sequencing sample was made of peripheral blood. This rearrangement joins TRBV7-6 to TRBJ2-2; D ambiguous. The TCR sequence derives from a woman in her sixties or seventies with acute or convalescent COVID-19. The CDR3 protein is CASSSEYSADTGELFF. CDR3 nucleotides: TGTGCCAGCAGCTCCGAGTATTCGGCGGACACCGGGGAGCTGTTTTTT.